Given below is one T cell receptor beta chain in context. This CDR3 has 13 amino acids. V lost 1 base, J lost 5 bases, and 8 bases lay in between. Germline V gene sequence: CDR1 SGHTA, CDR2 FQGNSA. This sample is part of a study of T cell responses to AZD1222 COVID-19 vaccine. TCRdb's table, derived via immunoSEQ multiplex PCR, lists solely in-frame clones and lacks some. The table includes 180,000 or so clones, approximately 91% detected once. This clonotype originated in an adult who received the AZD1222 COVID-19 vaccine. The chain employs TRBV7-2 and TRBJ1-1; D ambiguous. The source material was peripheral blood, sampled 28 days after the second AZD1222 dose. CDR3 region: CASSLEGRTEAFF. CDR3 DNA: TGTGCCAGCAGCTTAGAAGGGAGGACTGAAGCTTTCTTT.